Below, 26 T cell receptor beta chains from the same sample are listed, as sequenced in a study of blood T cells in healthy people across ages (dated by TCRdb to the mid-2010s). The receptor library was made with 5' RACE. Reads for this sample came from an Illumina HiSeq 2500. A second roughly 6 to 11 cycle PCR used a sample-barcoded 5' primer and a J-beta primer mix. TCRdb took the public reads, trimmed them with fastp at Q25, ran MiXCR for clone calling and kept in-frame beta chains. Every entry covers one CDR3 protein and lists the most common genes and DNA from its rows. Recorded for this sample are almost 800,000 distinct CDR3 sequences; roughly 50% of them occurred a single time. The top ten hold 20% to 25% of the sample. Sequencing was performed on blood. The origin of the receptors is a man aged 30 to 45 in good health.

The chain uses TRBV7-9 and TRBJ2-1; perhaps TRBD2 as D (5 bases). V lost 2 bases to trimming and J lost 2 bases, with 10 bases between them. The CDR3 is 15 residues long. Germline lookup yields CDR1 SEHNR and CDR2 FQNEAQ (reference sequence). In nucleotides, the CDR3 is TGTGCCAGCAGCTTACCGGGGTCCACCTACAATGAGCAGTTCTTC. Encoded protein: CASSLPGSTYNEQFF.

The rearrangement links TRBV11-2 to TRBJ2-5; TRBD2 agrees at 7 bases. The CDR3 is 16 residues long. J was trimmed by 2 bases and V by 1 base; bases with no gene match: 7. Germline assignment: CDR1 SGHAT and CDR2 FQNNGV. This CDR3 reads CASSLVLGLGQETQYF. Here the CDR3 DNA reads TGTGCCAGCAGCTTAGTTCTCGGACTAGGGCAAGAGACCCAGTACTTC. Complete variable domain (other parts from reference TRBV11-2 and TRBJ2-5): EAGVAQSPRYKIIEKRQSVAFWCNPISGHATLYWYQQILGQGPKLLIQFQNNGVVDDSQLPKDRFSAERLKGVDSTLKIQPAKLEDSAVYLCASSLVLGLGQETQYFGPGTRLLVL.

The rearrangement joins TRBV9 to TRBJ2-3, with D perhaps matching TRBD2 (5 bases). This CDR3 has 14 residues. Germline V gene lookup returns CDR1 SGDLS and CDR2 YYNGEE. V shed 2 bases and J shed 6 bases, with 13 bases lying between them. CDR3 loop: CASSVDSLMDTQYF. Here the CDR3 DNA reads TGTGCCAGCAGCGTGGACTCCCTTATGGATACGCAGTATTTT. Full variable domain (outside the CDR3, taken from reference TRBV9 and TRBJ2-3): DSGVTQTPKHLITATGQRVTLRCSPRSGDLSVYWYQQSLDQGLQFLIQYYNGEERAKGNILERFSAQQFPDLHSELNLSSLELGDSALYFCASSVDSLMDTQYFGPGTRLTVL.

The chain carries TRBV5-4 and TRBJ1-2; 7 nucleotides line up with TRBD1. After removal of 4 bases from V and 4 bases from J, the junction contained 13 bases not matched to a gene. The germline gives CDR1 SGHNT, CDR2 YYREEE (reference sequence). The length of the CDR3 is 16 residues. The CDR3 DNA follows: TGTGCCAGCAGCCCCCCCCCGGGACAGCACCCCTATGGCTACACCTTC. Protein product: CASSPPPGQHPYGYTF.

This clonotype appeared a few times. The chain couples TRBV10-3 to TRBJ2-1; D is perhaps TRBD1 (5 bases). V lost 8 bases and J 6 bases, leaving 14 bases between the germline ends. This CDR3 is 13 amino acids long. Per the germline V gene, CDR1 is ENHRY and CDR2 is SYGVKD. The CDR3 sequence: CAISDRDFNEQFF. CDR3 DNA sequence: TGTGCCATCTCCGACAGAGACTTCAATGAGCAGTTCTTC.

The sample holds a few counts of this clonotype. This chain uses TRBV29-1 with TRBJ2-1; D may match TRBD1 or TRBD2 (5 bases each). V shed 1 base and J shed 5 bases, with 12 bases lying between them. The CDR3 is made up of 14 amino acids. Germline assignment: CDR1 SQVTM and CDR2 ANQGSEA. The CDR3, as DNA: TGCAGCGTTGAAGGACGGGGCGAGGACAATGAGCAGTTCTTC. It is translated as CSVEGRGEDNEQFF.

The chain carries TRBV12-3 or TRBV12-4 and TRBJ2-1, with D hard to call. The CDR3 has 13 residues. V was shortened by 3 bases and J by 2 bases, with 5 bases between the two germline ends. The CDR3 sequence is CASSFQTYNEQFF. The CDR3, as DNA: TGTGCCAGCAGTTTTCAGACCTACAATGAGCAGTTCTTC.

In its sample, this clonotype was seen a few times. This rearrangement joins TRBV6-1 to TRBJ2-7; D unresolved. The CDR3 extends over 13 amino acids. V was shortened by 1 base and J by 3 bases, with 7 bases between the two germline ends. Germline values: CDR1 MNHNS, CDR2 SASEGT. CDR3 nucleotides: TGTGCCAGCAGTGAAGGAGGTAACTACGAGCAGTACTTC. Its protein is CASSEGGNYEQYF.

The chain carries TRBV20-1 and TRBJ2-1; D is perhaps TRBD1 (7 bases). CDR1 is DFQATT and CDR2 is SNEGSKA in the germline V gene (reference sequence). The CDR3 totals 14 residues. V lost 3 bases and J 5 bases, leaving 14 bases between the germline ends. The CDR3 coding sequence is TGCAGTGCTAGCCGAGGGGGCGGGGACAATGAGCAGTTCTTC. Its translation is CSASRGGGDNEQFF.

The chain couples TRBV6-4 to TRBJ2-3; D uncertain. V was trimmed by 3 bases and J by 2 bases, leaving 6 bases between them. The CDR3 totals 13 residues. The germline V gene has CDR1 MRHNA and CDR2 SNTAGT. The DNA for the CDR3 is TGTGCCAGCAGTGAAGATGTCACAGATACGCAGTATTTT. Amino acids: CASSEDVTDTQYF.

The genes are TRBV28 and TRBJ1-5; TRBD1 is a possible D gene (5 bases). CDR1 and CDR2 from the germline V gene are MDHEN and SYDVKM. Trimming shortened V by 7 bases and J by 6 bases, and 16 bases separated the two germline ends. The CDR3 sequence is 14 residues long. The CDR3 spells CASTGPGSSQPQHF. DNA of the CDR3: TGTGCCAGCACGGGGCCAGGGAGTTCTCAGCCCCAGCATTTT. The variable domain in full, completed from reference TRBV28 and TRBJ1-5, reads DVKVTQSSRYLVKRTGEKVFLECVQDMDHENMFWYRQDPGLGLRLIYFSYDVKMKEKGDIPEGYSVSREKKERFSLILESASTNQTSMYLCASTGPGSSQPQHFGDGTRLSIL.

The chain links TRBV4-2 to TRBJ2-5; TRBD2 matches at 11 bases. Trimming at V came to 0 bases and at J to 5 bases, leaving 5 bases not matched to a gene. From germline, CDR1 is LGHNA and CDR2 YNFKEQ. This CDR3 is built from 16 residues. CDR3 DNA sequence: TGTGCCAGCAGCCAAGAAGTAGCGGGGGGGCACGAGACCCAGTACTTC. The encoded protein is CASSQEVAGGHETQYF.

The V call is TRBV10-3, the J call TRBJ1-5, with TRBD1 identical over 7 bases. The germline V gene encodes CDR1 ENHRY and CDR2 SYGVKD. This CDR3 contains 14 residues. Trimming cost V 2 bases and J 7 bases; bases outside gene matches: 5. In DNA, the CDR3 is TGTGCCATCAGTGAGGACAGGGCGGGGCAGCCCCAGCATTTT. This gives the protein CAISEDRAGQPQHF.

This rearrangement joins TRBV9 to TRBJ2-1, with D perhaps assigned TRBD1 or TRBD2 (5 bases each). The CDR3 is 14 residues long. Germline loops: CDR1 SGDLS, CDR2 YYNGEE. V gave up 0 bases and J gave up 7 bases, with 11 bases separating them. The chain's CDR3 is CASSVEIEGNEQFF. The CDR3 DNA follows: TGTGCCAGCAGCGTAGAAATTGAGGGGAATGAGCAGTTCTTC.

This chain joins TRBV2 and TRBJ2-7, with 9 bases that match TRBD2. There are 13 residues in the CDR3. Germline CDR1 SNHLY, CDR2 FYNNEI. The V segment lost 7 bases and the J segment 7 bases; nucleotides outside the gene matches: 8. Here the CDR3 DNA reads TGTGCCAGCACTAGCGGGACCCTTAAAGAGCAGTACTTC. It specifies CASTSGTLKEQYF.

The chain combines TRBV27 with TRBJ2-7; 8 nucleotides agree with TRBD2. Germline assignment: CDR1 MNHEY and CDR2 SMNVEV (reference sequence). After removal of 3 bases from V and 3 bases from J, the junction contained 10 bases not matched to a gene. The CDR3 has 16 residues. The CDR3 nucleotides are TGTGCCAGCAGTTTCTCCATTGGGACTAGGGTCTACGAGCAGTACTTC. Protein product: CASSFSIGTRVYEQYF.

Note on this clonotype: One end of the junction is discordant with germline, which a read error may explain. Written as DNA, the CDR3 is TGCGCCAGCAGGGGGGGTCTGAACACCGGGGGGCTGTTTTTT. Its protein product is CASRGGLNTGGLFF. This chain connects TRBV4-3 to TRBJ2-2; D is perhaps TRBD2 (6 bases). Germline V lookup: CDR1 LGHNA, CDR2 YSLEER. This CDR3 comprises 14 residues.

The CDR3 loop is CAISATSGGADTQYF. Written as DNA, the CDR3 is TGTGCCATCAGTGCCACTAGCGGGGGGGCAGATACGCAGTATTTT. The chain uses TRBV10-3 and TRBJ2-3, with TRBD2 matching over 13 bases. Germline V gene sequence: CDR1 ENHRY, CDR2 SYGVKD. J was trimmed by 4 bases and V by 4 bases; bases with no gene match: 2. CDR3 size: 15 residues.

Only one count was recorded for this clonotype. The CDR3, as DNA: TGTGCCAGCAGTTTCGTAAGGTTTGCAGATACGCAGTATTTT. This encodes CASSFVRFADTQYF. The rearrangement links TRBV12-3 or TRBV12-4 to TRBJ2-3; D unclear. The ends were cut back, 3 bases at V and 4 bases at J, with 11 bases in the middle. This CDR3 has 14 residues.

The J gene is TRBJ2-1, the V gene TRBV3-1; 8 nucleotides line up with TRBD2. CDR1 and CDR2 from the germline V gene are LGHDT and YNNKEL (reference sequence). This CDR3 is built from 14 residues. Trimming at V came to 4 bases and at J to 8 bases, leaving 7 bases not matched to a gene. The CDR3 protein is CASSLGREVDEQFF. The CDR3, as DNA: TGTGCCAGCAGCCTCGGGAGGGAGGTAGATGAGCAGTTCTTC.

Notes on this clonotype: One end of the junction does not line up with germline, which may come from a read error. The chain has TRBV20-1 and TRBJ2-5, with 7 bases that match TRBD2. Germline V gene lookup returns CDR1 DFQATT and CDR2 SNEGSKA (reference sequence). The CDR3 spans 15 residues. The CDR3 region is CSAGDHYGGQETQYF. CDR3 coding DNA: TGCAGTGCTGGAGATCACTACGGGGGGCAAGAGACCCAGTACTTC.

The chain employs TRBV6-1 and TRBJ1-5, with D hard to call. CDR3 length: 13 residues. Germline CDR1 and CDR2: MNHNS and SASEGT. The V end was cut by 4 bases, the J end by 7 bases, with 11 bases between. The CDR3 loop is CASSALLEQPQHF. DNA of the CDR3: TGTGCCAGCAGTGCGCTCCTGGAACAGCCCCAGCATTTT.

The V call is TRBV7-9, the J call TRBJ2-6; 12 nucleotides align to TRBD2. CDR1 is SEHNR, CDR2 FQNEAQ, per germline (reference sequence). The CDR3 has 18 residues. With 4 bases clipped from V and 6 bases from J, the junction kept 10 bases outside the gene matches. CDR3 protein: CASSSLAGGRDMANVLTF. CDR3 nucleotides: TGTGCCAGCAGCTCGCTAGCGGGGGGGCGTGACATGGCCAACGTCCTGACTTTC.

The rearrangement uses TRBV28 and TRBJ1-1; D unresolved. Trimming removed 8 bases from V and 1 base from J, with 5 bases in between. In germline, CDR1 is MDHEN, CDR2 SYDVKM. The CDR3 sequence is 11 residues long. The CDR3 spells CASVENTEAFF. CDR3 nucleotide sequence: TGTGCCAGCGTGGAGAACACTGAAGCTTTCTTT.

V gene TRBV4-3 combines with J gene TRBJ1-2; D call uncertain. CDR1 is LGHNA and CDR2 is YSLEER in the germline V gene. Trimming shortened V by 6 bases and J by 6 bases, and 17 bases separated the two germline ends. CDR3 length equals 14 residues. CDR3 residues: CASSPGPGNDGYTF. As DNA, the CDR3 is TGCGCCAGCAGTCCCGGGCCGGGGAATGATGGCTACACCTTC.

This clonotype was counted a few times. V usage is TRBV6-2 or TRBV6-3 and J usage is TRBJ2-6; 8 positions match TRBD1. V shed 0 bases, J shed 3 bases, and the junction held 10 bases outside the gene matches. CDR3 length: 19 residues. CDR1 is MNHEY and CDR2 is SVGEGT in the germline V gene. The CDR3 DNA follows: TGTGCCAGCAGTTACTCGTCAACCAGGGGGCCGCGTGGGGCCAACGTCCTGACTTTC. It yields the protein CASSYSSTRGPRGANVLTF.